Listed below are T cell receptor beta chains from one sample, sequenced in a study of vaccination and CD4 T cells after COVID-19. TCRdb ran MiXCR on the PCR reads and lists one entry per CDR3 protein. The profile covers roughly 7,300 distinct CDR3 sequences, with around three fifths appearing a single time and 22% taken by the ten largest. These TCRs are of unknown antigen specificity. The sequencing sample was made of CD4+ T cells from blood, cultured in vitro. The source of these receptors is a human donor who had recovered from COVID-19. The CDR3 runs from the conserved cysteine through the conserved F or W.

J gene: TRBJ2-1; V gene: TRBV7-3; CDR3 protein: CASSSISGPPGNEQFF
J gene: TRBJ2-1; V gene: TRBV20-1; CDR3 protein: CSASLAGAGEQFF
J gene: TRBJ2-3; V gene: TRBV20-1; CDR3 protein: CSAGGASTDTQYF
J gene: TRBJ2-5; V gene: TRBV7-6; CDR3 protein: CASSFTGAETQYF
J gene: TRBJ1-2; V gene: TRBV7-2; CDR3 protein: CASSFGTGASLLYGYTF
J gene: TRBJ2-7; V gene: TRBV6-1; CDR3 protein: CASILTGTSGSKQYF
J gene: TRBJ2-7; V gene: TRBV15; CDR3 protein: CATSIGTNPYEQYF
J gene: TRBJ1-1; V gene: TRBV6-1; CDR3 protein: CASTPTGLTTEAFF
J gene: TRBJ2-7; V gene: TRBV27; CDR3 protein: CASRLNRETGEQYF
J gene: TRBJ2-3; V gene: TRBV6-1; CDR3 protein: CASRGGGDTQYF
J gene: TRBJ2-3; V gene: TRBV19; CDR3 protein: CASSTGTDLTDTQYF